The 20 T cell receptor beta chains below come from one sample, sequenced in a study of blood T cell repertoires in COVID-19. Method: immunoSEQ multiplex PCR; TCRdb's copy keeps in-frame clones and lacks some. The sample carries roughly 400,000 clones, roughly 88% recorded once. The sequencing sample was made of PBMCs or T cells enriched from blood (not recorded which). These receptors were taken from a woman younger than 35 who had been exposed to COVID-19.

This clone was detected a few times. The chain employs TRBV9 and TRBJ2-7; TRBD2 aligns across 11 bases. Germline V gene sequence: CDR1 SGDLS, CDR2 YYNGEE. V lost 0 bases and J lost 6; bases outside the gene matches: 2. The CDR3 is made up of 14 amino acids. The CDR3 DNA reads TGTGCCAGCAGCGTAGTGCTAGCGGGAGGCGAGCAGTACTTC. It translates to CASSVVLAGGEQYF.

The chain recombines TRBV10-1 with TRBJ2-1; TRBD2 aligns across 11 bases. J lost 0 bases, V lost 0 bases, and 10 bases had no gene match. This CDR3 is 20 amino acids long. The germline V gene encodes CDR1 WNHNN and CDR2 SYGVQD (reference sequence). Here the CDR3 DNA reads TGCGCCAGCAGTGAGTCTGGTCCTAGCGGGGGGTTTAGCTCCTACAATGAGCAGTTCTTC. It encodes CASSESGPSGGFSSYNEQFF.

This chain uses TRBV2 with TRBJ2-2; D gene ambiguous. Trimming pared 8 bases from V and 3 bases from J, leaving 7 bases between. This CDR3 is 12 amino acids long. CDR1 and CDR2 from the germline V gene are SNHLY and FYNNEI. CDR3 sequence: CASYRDTGELFF. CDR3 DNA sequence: TGTGCCAGCTACCGGGACACCGGGGAGCTGTTTTTT.

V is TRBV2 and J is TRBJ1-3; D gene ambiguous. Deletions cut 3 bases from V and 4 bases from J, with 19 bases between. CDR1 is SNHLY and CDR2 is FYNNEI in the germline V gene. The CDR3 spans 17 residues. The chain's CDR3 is CASSDSLWPSGGNTIYF. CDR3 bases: TGTGCCAGCAGTGATAGTTTATGGCCCAGCGGAGGAAACACCATATATTTT.

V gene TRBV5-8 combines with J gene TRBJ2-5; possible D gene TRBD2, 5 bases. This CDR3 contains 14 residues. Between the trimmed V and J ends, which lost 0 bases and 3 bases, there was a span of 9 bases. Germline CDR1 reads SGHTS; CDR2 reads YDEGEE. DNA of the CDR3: TGTGCCAGCAGCTTGGGGCTAGCAAAAGAGACCCAGTACTTC. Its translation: CASSLGLAKETQYF. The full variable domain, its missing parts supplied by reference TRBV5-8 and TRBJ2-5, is EAGVTQSPTHLIKTRGQQATLRCSPISGHTSVYWYQQALGLGLQFLLWYDEGEERNRGNFPPRFSGRQFPNYSSELNVNALELEDSALYLCASSLGLAKETQYFGPGTRLLVL.

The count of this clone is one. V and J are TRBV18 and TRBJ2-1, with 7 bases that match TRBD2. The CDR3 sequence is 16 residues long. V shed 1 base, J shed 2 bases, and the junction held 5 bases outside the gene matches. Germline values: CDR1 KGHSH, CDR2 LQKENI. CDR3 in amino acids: CASSPLGGGTYNEQFF. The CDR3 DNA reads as TGTGCCAGCTCACCACTGGGCGGGGGTACCTACAATGAGCAGTTCTTC.

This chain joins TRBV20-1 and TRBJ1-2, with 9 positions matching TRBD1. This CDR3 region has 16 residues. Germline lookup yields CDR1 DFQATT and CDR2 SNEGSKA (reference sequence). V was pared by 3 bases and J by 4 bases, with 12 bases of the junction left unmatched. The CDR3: CSASIPRDRVVYGYTF. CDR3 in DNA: TGCAGTGCTAGTATCCCTCGGGACAGGGTAGTCTATGGCTACACCTTC.

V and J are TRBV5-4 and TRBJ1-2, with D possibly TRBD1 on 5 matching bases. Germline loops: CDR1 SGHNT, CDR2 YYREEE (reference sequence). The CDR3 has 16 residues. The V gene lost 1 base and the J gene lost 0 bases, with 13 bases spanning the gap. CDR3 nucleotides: TGTGCCAGCAGCTTGATGACAGTTATAGCTAACTATGGCTACACCTTC. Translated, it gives CASSLMTVIANYGYTF.

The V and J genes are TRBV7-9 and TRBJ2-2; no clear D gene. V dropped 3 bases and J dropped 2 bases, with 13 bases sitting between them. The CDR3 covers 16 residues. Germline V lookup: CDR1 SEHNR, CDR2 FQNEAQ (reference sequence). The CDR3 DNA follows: TGTGCCAGCAGCTTCCCGAGAGACACAAACACCGGGGAGCTGTTTTTT. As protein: CASSFPRDTNTGELFF.

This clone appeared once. Here the CDR3 reads CASSPGLAAEQFF. As DNA, the CDR3 is TGTGCCAGCAGCCCCGGACTAGCGGCTGAGCAGTTCTTC. The chain combines TRBV9 with TRBJ2-1, with 10 bases that match TRBD2. In germline, CDR1 is SGDLS, CDR2 YYNGEE. Trimming removed 4 bases from V and 9 bases from J; junction bases left unmatched: 4. The CDR3 contains 13 residues.

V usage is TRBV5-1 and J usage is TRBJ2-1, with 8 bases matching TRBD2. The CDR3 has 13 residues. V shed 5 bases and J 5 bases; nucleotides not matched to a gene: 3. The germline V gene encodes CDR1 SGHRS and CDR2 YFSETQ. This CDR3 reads CASRKRGNNEQFF. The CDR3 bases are TGCGCCAGCAGAAAGCGGGGGAACAATGAGCAGTTCTTC. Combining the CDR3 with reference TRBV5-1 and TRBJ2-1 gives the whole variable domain KAGVTQTPRYLIKTRGQQVTLSCSPISGHRSVSWYQQTPGQGLQFLFEYFSETQRNKGNFPGRFSGRQFSNSRSEMNVSTLELGDSALYLCASRKRGNNEQFFGPGTRLTVL.

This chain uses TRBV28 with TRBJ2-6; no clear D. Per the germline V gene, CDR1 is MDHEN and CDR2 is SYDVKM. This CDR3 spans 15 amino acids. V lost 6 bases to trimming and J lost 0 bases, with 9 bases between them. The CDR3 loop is CASSNTDSGANVLTF. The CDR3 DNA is TGTGCCAGCAGCAATACTGACTCTGGGGCCAACGTCCTGACTTTC.

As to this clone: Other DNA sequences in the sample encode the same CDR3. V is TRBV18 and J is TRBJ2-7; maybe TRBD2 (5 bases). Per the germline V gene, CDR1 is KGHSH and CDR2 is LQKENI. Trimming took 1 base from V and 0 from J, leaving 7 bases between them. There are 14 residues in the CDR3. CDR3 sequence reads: CASSPRRGSYEQYF. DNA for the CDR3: TGTGCCAGCTCACCACGACGGGGCTCCTACGAGCAGTACTTC.

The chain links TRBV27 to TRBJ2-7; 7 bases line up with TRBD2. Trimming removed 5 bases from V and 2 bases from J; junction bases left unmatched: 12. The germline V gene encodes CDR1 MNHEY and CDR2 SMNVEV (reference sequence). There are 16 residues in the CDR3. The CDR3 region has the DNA TGTGCCAGCAGTAGTGCTCTAGCGGAGGGCACCTACGAGCAGTACTTC. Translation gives CASSSALAEGTYEQYF.

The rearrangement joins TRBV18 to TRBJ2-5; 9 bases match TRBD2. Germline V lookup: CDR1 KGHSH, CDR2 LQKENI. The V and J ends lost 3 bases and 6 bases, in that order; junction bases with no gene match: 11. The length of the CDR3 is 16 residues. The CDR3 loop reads CASSPEASAGGKTQYF. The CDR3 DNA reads TGTGCCAGCTCACCGGAGGCGTCAGCGGGAGGAAAGACCCAGTACTTC.

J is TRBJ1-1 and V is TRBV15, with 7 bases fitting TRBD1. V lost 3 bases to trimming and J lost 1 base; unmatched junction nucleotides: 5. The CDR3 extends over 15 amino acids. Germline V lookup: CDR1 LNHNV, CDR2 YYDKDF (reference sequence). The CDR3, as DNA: TGTGCCACCAGCAGGGAGAGACAGGGGAACACTGAAGCTTTCTTT. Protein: CATSRERQGNTEAFF.

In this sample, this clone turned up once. CDR3 DNA sequence: TGTGCCAGCAGCCCAACTACGGCGGCCTCAAGAGATACGCAGTATTTT. This sequence encodes CASSPTTAASRDTQYF. The chain combines TRBV7-6 with TRBJ2-3, with D uncertain. CDR1 is SGHVS, CDR2 FNYEAQ, per germline. This CDR3 contains 16 residues. Trimming shortened V by 5 bases and J by 5 bases, and 20 bases separated the two germline ends.

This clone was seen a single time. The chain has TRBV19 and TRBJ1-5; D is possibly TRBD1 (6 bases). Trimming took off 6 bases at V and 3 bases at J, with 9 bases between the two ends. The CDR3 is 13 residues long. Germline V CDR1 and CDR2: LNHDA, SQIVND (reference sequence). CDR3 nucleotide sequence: TGTGCCAGTAGCGACAGGCCCAATCAGCCCCAGCATTTT. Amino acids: CASSDRPNQPQHF.

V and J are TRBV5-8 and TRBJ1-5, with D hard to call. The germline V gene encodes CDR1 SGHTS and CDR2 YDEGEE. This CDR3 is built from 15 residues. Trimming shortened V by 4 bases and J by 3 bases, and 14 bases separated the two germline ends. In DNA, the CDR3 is TGTGCCAGCAGCCCGAGTCTTGGACTCAATCAGCCCCAGCATTTT. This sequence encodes CASSPSLGLNQPQHF.

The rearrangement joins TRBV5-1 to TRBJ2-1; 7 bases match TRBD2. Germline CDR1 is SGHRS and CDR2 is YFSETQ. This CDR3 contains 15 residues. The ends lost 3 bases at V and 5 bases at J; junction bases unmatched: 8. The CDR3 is CASSSSGLLNNEQFF. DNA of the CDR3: TGCGCCAGCAGCTCCTCGGGACTATTAAACAATGAGCAGTTCTTC.